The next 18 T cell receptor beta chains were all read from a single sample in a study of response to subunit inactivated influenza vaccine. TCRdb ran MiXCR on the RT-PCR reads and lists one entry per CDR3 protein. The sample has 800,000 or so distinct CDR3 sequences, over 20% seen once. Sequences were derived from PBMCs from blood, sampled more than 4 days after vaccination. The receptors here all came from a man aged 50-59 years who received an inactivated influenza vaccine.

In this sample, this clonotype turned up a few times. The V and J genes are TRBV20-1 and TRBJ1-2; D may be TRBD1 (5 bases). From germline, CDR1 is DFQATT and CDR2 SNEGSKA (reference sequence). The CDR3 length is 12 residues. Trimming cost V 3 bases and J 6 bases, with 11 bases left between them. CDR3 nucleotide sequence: TGCAGTGCTAGCCGACAGTATGATGGCTACACCTTC. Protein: CSASRQYDGYTF.

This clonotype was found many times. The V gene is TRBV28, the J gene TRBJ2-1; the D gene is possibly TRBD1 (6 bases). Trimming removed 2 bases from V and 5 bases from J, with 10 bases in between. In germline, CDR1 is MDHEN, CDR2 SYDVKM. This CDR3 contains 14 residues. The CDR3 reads CASSLRTDHNEQFF. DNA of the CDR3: TGTGCCAGCAGTTTACGGACAGATCACAATGAGCAGTTCTTC. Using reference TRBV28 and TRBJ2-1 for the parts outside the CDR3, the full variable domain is DVKVTQSSRYLVKRTGEKVFLECVQDMDHENMFWYRQDPGLGLRLIYFSYDVKMKEKGDIPEGYSVSREKKERFSLILESASTNQTSMYLCASSLRTDHNEQFFGPGTRLTVL.

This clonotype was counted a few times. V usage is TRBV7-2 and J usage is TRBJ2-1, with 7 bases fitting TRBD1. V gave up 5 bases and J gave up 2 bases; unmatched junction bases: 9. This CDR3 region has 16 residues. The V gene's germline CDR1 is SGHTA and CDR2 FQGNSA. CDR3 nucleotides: TGTGCCAGCAGCACCCAAACAGGGGTGACCTACAATGAGCAGTTCTTC. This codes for CASSTQTGVTYNEQFF.

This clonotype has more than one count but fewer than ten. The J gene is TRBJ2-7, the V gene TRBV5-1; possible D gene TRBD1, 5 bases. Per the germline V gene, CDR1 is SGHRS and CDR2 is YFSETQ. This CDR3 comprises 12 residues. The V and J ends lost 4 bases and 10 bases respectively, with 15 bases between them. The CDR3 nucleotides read TGCGCCAGCAGCACCGACAGTTACACCCAGTACTTC. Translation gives CASSTDSYTQYF.

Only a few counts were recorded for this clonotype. The CDR3: CASRVFYEQYF. The CDR3 nucleotides read TGTGCCAGCAGGGTCTTCTACGAGCAGTACTTC. This rearrangement joins TRBV6-1 to TRBJ2-7, with D hard to call. V was shortened by 6 bases and J by 3 bases, with 6 bases between the two germline ends. The CDR3 contains 11 residues. Germline V gene lookup returns CDR1 MNHNS and CDR2 SASEGT.

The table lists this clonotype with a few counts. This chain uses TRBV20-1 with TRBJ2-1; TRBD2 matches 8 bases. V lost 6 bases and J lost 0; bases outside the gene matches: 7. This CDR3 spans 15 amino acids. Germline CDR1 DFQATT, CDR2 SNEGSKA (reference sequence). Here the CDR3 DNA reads TGCAGTGCGGGGACTAGGAGGATCTCCTACAATGAGCAGTTCTTC. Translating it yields CSAGTRRISYNEQFF.

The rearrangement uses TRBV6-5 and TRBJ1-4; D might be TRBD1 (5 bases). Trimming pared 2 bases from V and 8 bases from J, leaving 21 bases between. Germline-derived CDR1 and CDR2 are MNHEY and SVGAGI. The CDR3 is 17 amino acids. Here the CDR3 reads CASSYRADRGDGEKLFF. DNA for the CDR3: TGTGCCAGCAGTTACCGCGCTGATCGAGGGGATGGGGAAAAACTGTTTTTT.

CDR3 DNA sequence: TGTGCCAGCAGTTCCCCTTTCCGGGGTGACTATGGCTACACCTTC. This codes for CASSSPFRGDYGYTF. The chain employs TRBV27 and TRBJ1-2; no firm D call. This CDR3 region has 15 residues. The V end lost 4 bases, the J end lost 3 bases, and 15 bases lay between the germline ends. Per germline, CDR1 MNHEY and CDR2 SMNVEV (reference sequence).

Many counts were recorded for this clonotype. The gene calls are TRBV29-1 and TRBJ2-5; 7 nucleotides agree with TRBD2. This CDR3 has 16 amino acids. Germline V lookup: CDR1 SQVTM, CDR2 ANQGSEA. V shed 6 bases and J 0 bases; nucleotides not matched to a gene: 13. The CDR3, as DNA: TGCAGCGTGGGGGGGGTAAAAAGTCCGAACCAAGAGACCCAGTACTTC. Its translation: CSVGGVKSPNQETQYF.

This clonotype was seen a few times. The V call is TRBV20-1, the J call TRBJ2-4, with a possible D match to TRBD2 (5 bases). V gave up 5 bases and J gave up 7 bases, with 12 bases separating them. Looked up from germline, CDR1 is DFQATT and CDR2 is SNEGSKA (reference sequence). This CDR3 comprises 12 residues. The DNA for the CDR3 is TGCAGTGCTCCTACTCGAGGGAACATTCAGTACTTC. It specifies CSAPTRGNIQYF.

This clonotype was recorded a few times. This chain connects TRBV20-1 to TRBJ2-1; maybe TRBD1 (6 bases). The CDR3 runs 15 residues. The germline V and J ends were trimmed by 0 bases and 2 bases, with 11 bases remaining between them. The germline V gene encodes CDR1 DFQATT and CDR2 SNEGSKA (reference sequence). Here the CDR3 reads CSARDRTDPYNEQFF. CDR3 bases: TGCAGTGCTAGAGATCGGACAGACCCCTACAATGAGCAGTTCTTC.

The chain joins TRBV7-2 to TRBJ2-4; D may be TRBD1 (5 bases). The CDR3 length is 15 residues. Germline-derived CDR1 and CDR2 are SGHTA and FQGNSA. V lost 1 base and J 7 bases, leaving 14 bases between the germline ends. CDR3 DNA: TGTGCCAGCAGCTTAGGTGACAGACGCTCGAACATTCAGTACTTC. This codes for CASSLGDRRSNIQYF.

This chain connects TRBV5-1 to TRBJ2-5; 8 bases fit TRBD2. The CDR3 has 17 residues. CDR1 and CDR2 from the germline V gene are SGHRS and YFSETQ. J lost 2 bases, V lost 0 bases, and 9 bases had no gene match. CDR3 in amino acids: CASSLGQISGGQETQYF. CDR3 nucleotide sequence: TGCGCCAGCAGCTTGGGTCAGATCAGCGGGGGACAAGAGACCCAGTACTTC.

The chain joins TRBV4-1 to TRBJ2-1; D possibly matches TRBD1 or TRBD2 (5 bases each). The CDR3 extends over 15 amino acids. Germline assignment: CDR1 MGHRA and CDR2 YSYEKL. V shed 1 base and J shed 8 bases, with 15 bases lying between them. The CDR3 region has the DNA TGCGCCAGCAGCCAAGTCAGGGTAGCCGGGGATGAGCAGTTCTTC. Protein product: CASSQVRVAGDEQFF.

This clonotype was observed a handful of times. In DNA form, the CDR3 reads TGTGCCATCAGTGAGGGGGACAAGGGCTCTGGGGCCAACGTCCTGACTTTC. It translates to CAISEGDKGSGANVLTF. The chain is built from TRBV10-3 and TRBJ2-6; TRBD1 might be the D (6 bases). The length of the CDR3 is 17 residues. Trimming pared 2 bases from V and 0 bases from J, leaving 11 bases between. Germline CDR1 ENHRY, CDR2 SYGVKD.

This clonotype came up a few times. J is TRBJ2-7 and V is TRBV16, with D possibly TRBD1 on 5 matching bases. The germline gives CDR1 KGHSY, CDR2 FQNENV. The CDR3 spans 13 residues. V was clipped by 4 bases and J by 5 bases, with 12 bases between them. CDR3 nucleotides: TGTGCCAGCAGCCCCAGGGTTTCCCACGAGCAGTACTTC. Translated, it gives CASSPRVSHEQYF. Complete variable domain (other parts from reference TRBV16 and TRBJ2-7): GEEVAQTPKHLVRGEGQKAKLYCAPIKGHSYVFWYQQVLKNEFKFLISFQNENVFDETGMPKERFSAKCLPNSPCSLEIQATKLEDSAVYFCASSPRVSHEQYFGPGTRLTVT.

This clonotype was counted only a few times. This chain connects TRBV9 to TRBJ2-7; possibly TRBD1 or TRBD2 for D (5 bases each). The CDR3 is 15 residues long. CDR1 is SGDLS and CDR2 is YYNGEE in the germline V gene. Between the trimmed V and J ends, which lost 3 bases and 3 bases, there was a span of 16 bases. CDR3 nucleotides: TGTGCCAGCAGCGCCAGCCCCGGGGCAGGCTACGAGCAGTACTTC. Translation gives CASSASPGAGYEQYF. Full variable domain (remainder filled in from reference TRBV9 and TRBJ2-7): DSGVTQTPKHLITATGQRVTLRCSPRSGDLSVYWYQQSLDQGLQFLIQYYNGEERAKGNILERFSAQQFPDLHSELNLSSLELGDSALYFCASSASPGAGYEQYFGPGTRLTVT.

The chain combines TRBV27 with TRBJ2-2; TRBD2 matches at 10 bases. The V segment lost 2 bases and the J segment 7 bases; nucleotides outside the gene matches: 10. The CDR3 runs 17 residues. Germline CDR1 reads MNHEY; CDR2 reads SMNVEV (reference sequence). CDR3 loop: CASSLTASGSFFGELFF. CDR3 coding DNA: TGTGCCAGCAGTTTAACTGCTAGCGGGAGCTTTTTCGGGGAGCTGTTTTTT.